This is a list of T cell receptor beta chains from one sample in a study of T cells in Graves' hyperthyroidism and ophthalmopathy. TCRdb redid the calling of the multiplex PCR reads with MiXCR, one entry per CDR3 protein. The sample contains roughly 720,000 distinct CDR3 sequences, around 15% of which appear only once. Sequenced: blood. These TCRs come from a man aged 45-65 years with Graves' hyperthyroidism. CDR3s include the opening cysteine and the closing phenylalanine or tryptophan. A D gene is named only where the DNA matches it firmly. Some rows have no size entry. The others give once, few or many, or a class for an expanded clone.

clone_size j_call d_call v_call cdr3_aa cdr3_nt
. TRBJ1-4 . TRBV28 CASSLSLGRSEKLLF TGTGCCAGCAGTTTATCACTGGGGCGAAGTGAAAAACTGCTTTTT
few TRBJ2-6 . TRBV7-9 CASSLYANVLTF TGTGCCAGCAGCTTATATGCCAACGTCCTGACTTTC
many TRBJ2-3 TRBD1 TRBV5-1 CASSPRDRGLSDTQYF TGCGCCAGCAGCCCACGAGACAGGGGGCTGTCAGATACGCAGTATTTT
many TRBJ1-3 . TRBV2 CARTSGPGNTIYF TGTGCCAGAACCAGTGGGCCTGGAAACACCATATATTTT
many TRBJ2-1 . TRBV11-3 CASSLGPGLSGDNEQFF TGTGCCAGCAGCCTAGGTCCTGGTCTTTCTGGGGACAATGAGCAGTTCTTC
few TRBJ2-1 TRBD2 TRBV4-2 CASSQELADSYNEQFF TGTGCCAGCAGCCAAGAACTAGCGGACTCCTACAATGAGCAGTTCTTC
. TRBJ2-3 TRBD1 TRBV5-1 CASSPTGGTGGYADTQYF TGCGCCAGCAGCCCTACCGGGGGGACAGGGGGCTACGCAGATACGCAGTATTTT
. TRBJ1-1 . TRBV12-3/TRBV12-4 CASTPYGVNTEAFF TGTGCCAGCACCCCCTACGGGGTGAACACTGAAGCTTTCTTT
many TRBJ1-1 . TRBV29-1 CSGSDSGLTEAFF TGCAGCGGGTCAGACAGCGGTCTCACTGAAGCTTTCTTT
many TRBJ2-1 . TRBV3-1 CASSPGGGLTYNEQFF TGTGCCAGCAGCCCTGGGGGGGGCCTGACCTACAATGAGCAGTTCTTC
many TRBJ2-7 . TRBV7-8 CASSISSGASGAQQYF TGTGCCAGCAGCATTTCGTCCGGTGCTAGTGGGGCACAGCAGTACTTC
. TRBJ2-7 . TRBV28 CASSPPFTLREQYF TGTGCCAGCAGTCCCCCTTTTACCCTACGCGAGCAGTACTTC
few TRBJ2-5 TRBD2 TRBV14 CASSQELAGAETQYF TGTGCCAGCAGCCAAGAACTAGCGGGAGCAGAGACCCAGTACTTC
. TRBJ2-5 TRBD1 TRBV7-9 CASSLGLTGGLETQYF TGTGCCAGCAGCTTGGGCCTCACAGGGGGGTTGGAGACCCAGTACTTC
few TRBJ2-2 . TRBV6-2/TRBV6-3 CASSYAAGYAGELFF TGTGCCAGCAGTTACGCGGCAGGATACGCCGGGGAGCTGTTTTTT
. TRBJ2-1 . TRBV6-2/TRBV6-3 CASSFGGRSYGNEQFF TGTGCCAGCAGTTTTGGAGGGAGAAGTTATGGGAATGAGCAGTTCTTC
many TRBJ2-1 . TRBV11-2 CASSSNEQFF TGTGCCAGCAGTTCCAATGAGCAGTTCTTC
few TRBJ2-1 TRBD2 TRBV7-9 CASSLQAGGVEQFF TGTGCCAGCAGCCTTCAAGCGGGAGGGGTTGAGCAGTTCTTC
many TRBJ1-1 . TRBV5-1 CASSSGYRDTEAFF TGCGCCAGCAGCTCCGGATACCGGGACACTGAAGCTTTCTTT
. TRBJ2-1 . TRBV7-9 CASSPRPGQATYNEQFF TGTGCCAGCAGCCCCCGCCCGGGGCAGGCGACCTACAATGAGCAGTTCTTC
many TRBJ2-3 . TRBV7-9 CASSLQLRTLGTDTQYF TGTGCCAGCAGCCTACAATTGCGCACTCTCGGGACAGATACGCAGTATTTT
many TRBJ2-5 . TRBV28 CASSPHRVSQETQYF TGTGCCAGCAGTCCACACAGGGTATCCCAAGAGACCCAGTACTTC
few TRBJ1-1 . TRBV3-1 CASSHLTEAFF TGTGCCAGCAGCCATTTAACTGAAGCTTTCTTT
many TRBJ2-3 . TRBV18 CASSLELRGATDTQYF TGTGCCAGCTCACTCGAGCTTCGCGGGGCCACAGATACGCAGTATTTT
. TRBJ2-1 . TRBV25-1 CASSDPFLEQFF TGTGCCAGCAGTGACCCCTTCCTCGAGCAGTTCTTC
. TRBJ2-1 . TRBV12-3/TRBV12-4 CASCRARGDYNEQFF TGTGCCAGCTGTAGGGCACGGGGAGACTACAATGAGCAGTTCTTC
. TRBJ1-4 TRBD1 TRBV12-3/TRBV12-4 CASSPGQGFEKLFF TGTGCCAGCAGTCCGGGACAGGGATTTGAAAAACTGTTTTTT
. TRBJ2-7 . TRBV3-1 CASSQSRKGFYEQYF TGTGCCAGCAGCCAATCCCGGAAGGGCTTTTACGAGCAGTACTTC
many TRBJ1-2 TRBD1 TRBV2 CASSEGHRGMGYGYTF TGTGCCAGCAGTGAAGGGCACAGGGGAATGGGCTATGGCTACACCTTC
few TRBJ1-2 . TRBV20-1 CSARLDRANYGYTF TGCAGTGCTAGATTGGACCGAGCAAACTATGGCTACACCTTC
many TRBJ1-1 . TRBV12-3/TRBV12-4 CASSPQSTTTEAFF TGTGCCAGCAGTCCCCAATCAACAACCACTGAAGCTTTCTTT
. TRBJ1-6 . TRBV6-2/TRBV6-3 CASSFRQSGYNSRLHF TGTGCCAGCAGTTTCAGACAGTCGGGATATAATTCACGCCTCCACTTT
. TRBJ2-5 . TRBV7-9 CASRISMEETQYF TGTGCCAGCAGGATCTCCATGGAAGAGACCCAGTACTTC
many TRBJ2-7 . TRBV20-1 CSARESSLSYEQYF TGCAGTGCTAGAGAAAGTAGTTTGAGCTACGAGCAGTACTTC
many TRBJ2-1 . TRBV28 CASSLDNEQFF TGTGCCAGCAGCTTAGACAATGAGCAGTTCTTC
many TRBJ1-5 . TRBV28 CASSLQGRVNQPQHF TGTGCCAGCAGTCTACAAGGGAGGGTGAATCAGCCCCAGCATTTT
many TRBJ2-3 . TRBV7-9 CASSLGGGAADTQYF TGTGCCAGCAGCTTAGGAGGAGGGGCGGCAGATACGCAGTATTTT
many TRBJ1-3 . TRBV27 CASSPWSSGNTIYF TGTGCCAGCAGCCCCTGGAGCTCTGGAAACACCATATATTTT
once TRBJ1-2 . TRBV7-9 CASSQFLHRNPFGYTF TGTGCCAGCAGCCAATTCTTACACAGGAACCCTTTCGGCTACACCTTC
. TRBJ1-5 . TRBV7-3 CASSSGDSNQPQHF TGTGCCAGCAGCTCGGGGGATAGCAATCAGCCCCAGCATTTT
. TRBJ2-1 TRBD2 TRBV29-1 CSVTPPSGRSPTRSNYNEQFF TGCAGCGTTACCCCTCCTAGCGGGAGAAGTCCTACCCGTAGTAATTACAATGAGCAGTTCTTC
. TRBJ1-1 . TRBV6-1 CASSFTLGSLTEAFF TGTGCCAGCAGTTTCACGTTGGGTTCTCTCACTGAAGCTTTCTTT
few TRBJ2-7 . TRBV13 CASSPRERTYEQYF TGTGCCAGCAGCCCCCGGGAGCGGACCTACGAGCAGTACTTC
few TRBJ2-1 TRBD2 TRBV20-1 CSAGTSGNNEQFF TGCAGTGCGGGGACTAGCGGGAACAATGAGCAGTTCTTC
. TRBJ1-2 . TRBV7-9 CASSPDGGGPYGYTF TGTGCCAGCAGCCCGGACGGGGGCGGCCCCTATGGCTACACCTTC
many TRBJ2-7 . TRBV19 CASSIPEGVRKVSEQYF TGTGCCAGTAGTATTCCAGAAGGGGTTCGGAAGGTTAGCGAGCAGTACTTC
many TRBJ2-1 . TRBV7-9 CASSLAPGHGNYNEQFF TGTGCCAGCAGCTTAGCTCCCGGACACGGTAACTACAATGAGCAGTTCTTC
few TRBJ2-3 TRBD2 TRBV11-2 CASSLFTSGRGNTQCF TGTGCCAGCAGCTTATTTACTAGCGGGAGAGGAAATACGCAGTGTTTT
. TRBJ2-7 . TRBV4-1 CASSQERGYSYEQYF TGCGCCAGCAGCCAAGAGAGGGGGTACTCCTACGAGCAGTACTTC
. TRBJ2-3 TRBD2 TRBV6-5 CASSYSITSGRSADTQYF TGTGCCAGCAGTTACTCCATCACTAGCGGGAGAAGCGCAGATACGCAGTATTTT